Listed below are T cell receptor beta chains from one sample, sequenced in a study of T cell repertoires in cytomegalovirus infection. The antigens these receptors bind are not known. Each CDR3 protein is one row after TCRdb ran MiXCR on the reads. The data hold around 500,000 distinct CDR3 sequences, with roughly 42% observed a single time. The sequencing here drew on cultured PBMCs, taken from culture after CMV antigen stimulation. These receptors came from a human donor in good health (CMV status not recorded). Some clones in this sample may be carry-over from other donors' samples. Both conserved end residues are part of each CDR3. A D gene is named only where the DNA matches it firmly. Rows may omit the clone size; those that give it use once, few, many or a size class.

v_call: TRBV4-1; j_call: TRBJ2-1; clone_size: -; d_call: -; cdr3_nt: TGCGCCAGCAAGATACGATCAGCGGTAAGCTCCTACAATGAGCAGTTCTTC; cdr3_aa: CASKIRSAVSSYNEQFF
v_call: TRBV12-3/TRBV12-4; j_call: TRBJ2-1; clone_size: few; d_call: TRBD1; cdr3_nt: TGTGCCAGCAGTTTCTCGGACAGGGCGAATGAGCAGTTCTTC; cdr3_aa: CASSFSDRANEQFF
v_call: TRBV11-2; j_call: TRBJ1-4; clone_size: -; d_call: -; cdr3_nt: TGTGCCAGCAGCTTTCAGGGTGTGAATAATGAAAAACTGTTTTTT; cdr3_aa: CASSFQGVNNEKLFF
v_call: TRBV4-3; j_call: TRBJ2-1; clone_size: -; d_call: -; cdr3_nt: TGCGCCAGCAGCCAAGATAGAGTGGGTGGGAATGAGCAGTTCTTC; cdr3_aa: CASSQDRVGGNEQFF
v_call: TRBV6-1; j_call: TRBJ1-3; clone_size: -; d_call: -; cdr3_nt: TGTGCCAGCAGTGAAGGAGGTCCTGGAAACACCATATATTTT; cdr3_aa: CASSEGGPGNTIYF
v_call: TRBV19; j_call: TRBJ2-2; clone_size: -; d_call: -; cdr3_nt: TGTGCCAGTTCGGGACTCGTAGGCGGGGAGCTGTTTTTT; cdr3_aa: CASSGLVGGELFF
v_call: TRBV19; j_call: TRBJ2-3; clone_size: -; d_call: -; cdr3_nt: TGTGCCAGTAGGGGTGACAGCACAGATACGCAGTATTTT; cdr3_aa: CASRGDSTDTQYF
v_call: TRBV7-2; j_call: TRBJ2-5; clone_size: many; d_call: -; cdr3_nt: TGTGCCAGCAGCCGTAAGTGGGGGCACCAACAAGAGACCCAGTACTTC; cdr3_aa: CASSRKWGHQQETQYF
v_call: TRBV7-4; j_call: TRBJ1-4; clone_size: -; d_call: -; cdr3_nt: TGTGCCAGCAGCCATCCCCGGTCAGGGAATGAAAAACTGTTTTTT; cdr3_aa: CASSHPRSGNEKLFF
v_call: TRBV7-2; j_call: TRBJ1-5; clone_size: many; d_call: -; cdr3_nt: TGTGCCAGCAGCTTAATGGGTCAGCCCCAGCATTTT; cdr3_aa: CASSLMGQPQHF
v_call: TRBV20-1; j_call: TRBJ2-7; clone_size: -; d_call: -; cdr3_nt: TGCAGTGCTAGAGGGCCGACCTACTCCTACGAGCAGTACTTC; cdr3_aa: CSARGPTYSYEQYF
v_call: TRBV6-2/TRBV6-3; j_call: TRBJ2-1; clone_size: -; d_call: -; cdr3_nt: TGTGCCAGCAGTTACTTCGGTTATGAGCAGTTCTTC; cdr3_aa: CASSYFGYEQFF
v_call: TRBV7-2; j_call: TRBJ2-7; clone_size: many; d_call: -; cdr3_nt: TGTGCCAGCAGCTTAGGCAGGGACCCCTCCTACGAGCAGTACTTC; cdr3_aa: CASSLGRDPSYEQYF
v_call: TRBV15; j_call: TRBJ2-1; clone_size: few; d_call: TRBD2; cdr3_nt: TGTGCCACCACCCTTCGGACTAGTTACGACAATGAGCAGTTCTTC; cdr3_aa: CATTLRTSYDNEQFF
v_call: TRBV20-1; j_call: TRBJ2-5; clone_size: -; d_call: -; cdr3_nt: TGCAGTGCAAGCCCGAAAGAGACCCAGTACTTC; cdr3_aa: CSASPKETQYF
v_call: TRBV7-2; j_call: TRBJ2-3; clone_size: few; d_call: TRBD2; cdr3_nt: TGTGCCAGCAGCTTCCAAGCGGGGGGCACAGATACGCAGTATTTT; cdr3_aa: CASSFQAGGTDTQYF
v_call: TRBV7-6; j_call: TRBJ2-7; clone_size: -; d_call: -; cdr3_nt: TGTGCCAGCAGCTCGGCCGGACACGGCTACGAGCAGTACTTC; cdr3_aa: CASSSAGHGYEQYF
v_call: TRBV6-2/TRBV6-3; j_call: TRBJ2-7; clone_size: few; d_call: -; cdr3_nt: TGTGCCAGCAGTTACCGCCTAGAAGAACGCTACGAGCAGTACTTC; cdr3_aa: CASSYRLEERYEQYF
v_call: TRBV6-1; j_call: TRBJ2-3; clone_size: -; d_call: -; cdr3_nt: TGTGCCAGCAGTGAAGGGTGGGGTGGGGCAGATACGCAGTATTTT; cdr3_aa: CASSEGWGGADTQYF
v_call: TRBV7-2; j_call: TRBJ1-1; clone_size: -; d_call: -; cdr3_nt: TGTGCCAGCAGCCCCAGGCGCGGGGCGGCCACTGAAGCTTTCTTT; cdr3_aa: CASSPRRGAATEAFF
v_call: TRBV7-6; j_call: TRBJ1-3; clone_size: -; d_call: -; cdr3_nt: TGTGCCAGCAGGGCGGAGTGGAACACCATATATTTT; cdr3_aa: CASRAEWNTIYF